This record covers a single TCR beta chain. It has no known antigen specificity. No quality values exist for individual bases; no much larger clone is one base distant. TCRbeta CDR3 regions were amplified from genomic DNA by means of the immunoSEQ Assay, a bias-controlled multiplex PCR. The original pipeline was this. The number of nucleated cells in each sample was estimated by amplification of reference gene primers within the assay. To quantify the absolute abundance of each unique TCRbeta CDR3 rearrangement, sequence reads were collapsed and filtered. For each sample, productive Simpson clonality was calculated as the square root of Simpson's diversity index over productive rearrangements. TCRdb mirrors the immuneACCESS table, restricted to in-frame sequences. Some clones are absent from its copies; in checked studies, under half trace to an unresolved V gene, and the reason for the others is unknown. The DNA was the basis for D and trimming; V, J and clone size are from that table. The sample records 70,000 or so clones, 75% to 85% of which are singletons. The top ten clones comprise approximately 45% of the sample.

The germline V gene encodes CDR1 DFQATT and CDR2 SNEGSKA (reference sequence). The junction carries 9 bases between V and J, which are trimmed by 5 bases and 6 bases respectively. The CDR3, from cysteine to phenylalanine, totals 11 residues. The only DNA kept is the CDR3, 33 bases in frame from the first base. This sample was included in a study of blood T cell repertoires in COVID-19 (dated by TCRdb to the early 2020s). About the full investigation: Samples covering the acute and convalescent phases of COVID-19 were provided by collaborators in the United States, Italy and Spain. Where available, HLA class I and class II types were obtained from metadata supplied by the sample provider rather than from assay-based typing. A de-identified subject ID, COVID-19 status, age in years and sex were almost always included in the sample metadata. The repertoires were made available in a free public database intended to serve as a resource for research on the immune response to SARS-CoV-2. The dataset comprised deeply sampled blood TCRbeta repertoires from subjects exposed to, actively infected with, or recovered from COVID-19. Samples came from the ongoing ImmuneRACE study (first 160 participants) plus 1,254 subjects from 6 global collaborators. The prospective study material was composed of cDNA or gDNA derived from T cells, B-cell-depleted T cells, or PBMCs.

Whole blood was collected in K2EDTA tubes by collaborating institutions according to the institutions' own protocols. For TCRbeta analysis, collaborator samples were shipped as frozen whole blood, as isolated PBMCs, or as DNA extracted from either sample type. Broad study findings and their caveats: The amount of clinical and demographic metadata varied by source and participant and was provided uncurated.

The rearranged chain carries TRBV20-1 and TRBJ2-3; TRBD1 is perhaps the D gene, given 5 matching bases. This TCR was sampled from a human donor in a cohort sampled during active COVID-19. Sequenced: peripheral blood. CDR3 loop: CSASRVDTQYF. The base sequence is TGCAGTGCTTCCAGGGTGGATACGCAGTATTTT.